This T cell receptor (beta chain) derives from a study of T cells after yellow fever vaccination. Study-wide background: The authors prepared low-cell-number fractions using SMART-Seq v4 Ultra Low Input.

This clonotype was seen only a few times. TCRdb re-called the 5' RACE reads through MiXCR, storing one row per CDR3 protein. The table records roughly 120,000 distinct CDR3 sequences, about 6.8% of them present only once. Sequences were derived from CD4+ T cells sorted from PBMCs, sampled approximately 40 days after the first yellow fever vaccination. The clonotype originates from a man between 18 and 35 years old who received the YFV17D yellow fever vaccine.

The CDR3 sequence is CASSLGTASEKLFF. The CDR3 DNA reads TGTGCCAGCAGCTTAGGGACAGCGAGTGAAAAACTGTTTTTT. This chain joins TRBV5-4 and TRBJ1-4; 7 bases map to TRBD1. There are 14 residues in the CDR3. Germline V gives CDR1 SGHNT, CDR2 YYREEE (reference sequence). With 2 bases clipped from V and 7 bases from J, the junction kept 5 bases outside the gene matches.